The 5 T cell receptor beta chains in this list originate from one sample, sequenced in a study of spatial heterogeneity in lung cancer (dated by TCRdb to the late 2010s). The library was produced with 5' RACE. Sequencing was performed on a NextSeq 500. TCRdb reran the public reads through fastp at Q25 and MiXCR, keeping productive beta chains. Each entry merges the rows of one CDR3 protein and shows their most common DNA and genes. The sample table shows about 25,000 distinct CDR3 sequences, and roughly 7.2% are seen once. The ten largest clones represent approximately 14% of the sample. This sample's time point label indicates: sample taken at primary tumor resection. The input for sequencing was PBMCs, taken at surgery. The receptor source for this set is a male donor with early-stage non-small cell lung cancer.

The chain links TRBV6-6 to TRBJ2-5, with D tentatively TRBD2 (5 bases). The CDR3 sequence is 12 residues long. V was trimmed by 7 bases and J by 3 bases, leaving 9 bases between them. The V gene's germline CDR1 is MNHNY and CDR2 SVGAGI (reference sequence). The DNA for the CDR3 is TGTGCCAGCACCGAGGAGGAAGAGACCCAGTACTTC. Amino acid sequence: CASTEEEETQYF.

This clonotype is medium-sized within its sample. The CDR3 DNA reads as TGTGCCAGCAGTTCCACAGATACGCAGTATTTT. It specifies CASSSTDTQYF. The chain carries TRBV28 and TRBJ2-3; D is unresolved. Trimming removed 4 bases from V and 2 bases from J, with 1 base in between. Per germline, CDR1 MDHEN and CDR2 SYDVKM. The CDR3 has 11 amino acids.

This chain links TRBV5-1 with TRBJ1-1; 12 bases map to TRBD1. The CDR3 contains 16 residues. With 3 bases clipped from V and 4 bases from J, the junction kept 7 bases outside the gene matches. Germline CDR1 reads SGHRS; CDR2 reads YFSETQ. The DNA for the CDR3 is TGCGCCAGCAGCTCCGGGACAGGGGGCGCAGGCACTGAAGCTTTCTTT. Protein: CASSSGTGGAGTEAFF.

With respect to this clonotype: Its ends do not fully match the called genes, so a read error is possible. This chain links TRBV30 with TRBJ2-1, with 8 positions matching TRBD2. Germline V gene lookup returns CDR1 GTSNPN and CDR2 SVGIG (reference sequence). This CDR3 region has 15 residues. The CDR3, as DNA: TGTGCTTGGAGCGAACGGGGGGGATCCTACAATGAGCAGTTCTTC. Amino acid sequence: CAWSERGGSYNEQFF. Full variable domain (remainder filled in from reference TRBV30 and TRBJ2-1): SQTIHQWPATLVQPVGSPLSLECTVEGTSNPNLYWYRQAAGRGLQLLFYSVGIGQISSEVPQNLSASRPQDRQFILSSKKLLLSDSGFYLCAWSERGGSYNEQFFGPGTRLTVL.

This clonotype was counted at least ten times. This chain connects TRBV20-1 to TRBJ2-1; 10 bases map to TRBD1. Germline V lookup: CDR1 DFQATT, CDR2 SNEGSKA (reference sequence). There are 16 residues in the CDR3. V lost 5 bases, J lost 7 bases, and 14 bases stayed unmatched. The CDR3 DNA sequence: TGCAGTGCTCAATGGGGTGGACAGGGGGTACCAAATGAGCAGTTCTTC. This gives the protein CSAQWGGQGVPNEQFF.